Given below is one TCR beta chain in context. TCRdb's table, derived via immunoSEQ multiplex PCR, lists solely in-frame clones and lacks some. The sample shows some 260,000 clones, 90% of them seen only once. The sample belongs to a study of cytomegalovirus exposure and HLA in healthy donors. From germline, CDR1 is SEHNR and CDR2 FQNEAQ (reference sequence). The CDR3 loop spans 18 amino acids. The junction had 18 bases not matched to a gene; V was cut back by 4 bases and J by 3 bases. The chain is built from TRBV7-9 and TRBJ2-7; 7 bases are shared with TRBD1. The clonotype originates from a woman aged 30 to 39 in good health and CMV-seronegative. The material sequenced was PBMCs. CDR3 amino acids: CASSSEQFRQGPNYEQYF. The CDR3 coding sequence is TGTGCCAGCAGCTCTGAACAATTTAGACAGGGCCCCAACTACGAGCAGTACTTC.